Sequencing of this T cell receptor (beta chain) was carried out in a study of cytomegalovirus exposure and HLA in healthy donors. Study-level points and caveats: Later analysis indicated greater clonal expansion among HLA-associated TCR beta chains than among equally common other chains.

PCR involved 60 Vbeta and 13 Jbeta primers. Clones were sequenced by immunoSEQ multiplex PCR, and TCRdb holds only the in-frame ones, with some missing. Of fewer than 250,000 clones listed, around 90% are singletons. The germline V gene encodes CDR1 SGHRS and CDR2 YFSETQ. CDR3 length: 16 residues. The germline V and J ends were trimmed by 4 bases and 2 bases, with 19 bases remaining between them. About this clone: The antigen is undetermined.

Sequencing used PBMCs. This TCR derives from a woman under 30 in good health and CMV-seronegative. J is TRBJ2-7 and V is TRBV5-1; no reliable D call. The CDR3 reads CASSRTTVKETYEQYF. CDR3 coding DNA: TGCGCCAGCAGCCGTACCACGGTTAAGGAGACCTACGAGCAGTACTTC.